This TCR beta chain was captured by sequencing in a study of control samples from healthy donors and cancer patients. This clone turned up a few times. Clones were read by immunoSEQ multiplex PCR, and TCRdb kept only the in-frame ones, dropping some. The sample includes some 87,000 clones, approximately 80% of them seen just once. CDR1 is SGHVS, CDR2 FNYEAQ, per germline. The V and J ends lost 5 bases and 7 bases, in that order; junction bases with no gene match: 9. The CDR3 has 17 amino acids. The rearrangement joins TRBV7-6 to TRBJ2-3; 16 bases are a match to TRBD2. Sequencing was carried out using PBMCs. The TCR comes from a man aged 60 to 69 with head and neck cancer. The CDR3 protein is CASSRTGTSGGVNTQYF. CDR3 nucleotides: TGTGCCAGCAGCAGAACTGGGACTAGCGGGGGGGTAAATACGCAGTATTTT.